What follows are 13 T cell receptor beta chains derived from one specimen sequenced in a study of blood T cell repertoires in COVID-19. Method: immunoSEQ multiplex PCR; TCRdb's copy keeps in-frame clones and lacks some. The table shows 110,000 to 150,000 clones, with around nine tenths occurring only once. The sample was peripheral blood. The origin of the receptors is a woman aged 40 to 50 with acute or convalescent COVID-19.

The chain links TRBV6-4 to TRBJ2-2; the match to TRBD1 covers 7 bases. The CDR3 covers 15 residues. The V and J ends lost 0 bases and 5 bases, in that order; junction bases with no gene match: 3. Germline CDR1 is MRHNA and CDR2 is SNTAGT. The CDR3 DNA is TGTGCCAGCAGTGACTCCGACAGGGCAACCGGGGAGCTGTTTTTT. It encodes CASSDSDRATGELFF.

This CDR3 is CASSLRPGVRATDTQYF. The CDR3 DNA follows: TGTGCCAGCAGTTTACGTCCGGGAGTTAGGGCTACAGATACGCAGTATTTT. The J gene is TRBJ2-3, the V gene TRBV27; the D gene is possibly TRBD2 (6 bases). The CDR3 length is 17 residues. Deletions cut 2 bases from V and 3 bases from J, with 18 bases between. The germline gives CDR1 MNHEY, CDR2 SMNVEV (reference sequence).

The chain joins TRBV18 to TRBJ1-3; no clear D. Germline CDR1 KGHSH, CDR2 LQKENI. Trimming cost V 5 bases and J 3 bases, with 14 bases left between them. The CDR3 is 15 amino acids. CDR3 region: CASSTIKIFGNTIYF. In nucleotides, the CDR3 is TGTGCCAGCTCAACAATCAAGATTTTTGGAAACACCATATATTTT.

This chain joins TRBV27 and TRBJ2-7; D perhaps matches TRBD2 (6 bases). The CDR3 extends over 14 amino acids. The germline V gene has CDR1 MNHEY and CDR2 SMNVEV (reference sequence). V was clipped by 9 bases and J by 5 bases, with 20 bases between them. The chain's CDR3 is CASSPGLTHNEQYF. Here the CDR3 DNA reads TGTGCCAGTTCCCCGGGACTGACTCACAACGAGCAGTACTTC.

The chain's CDR3 is CARSPRTGGQNTGELFF. CDR3 coding DNA: TGTGCCAGAAGCCCCAGAACAGGGGGTCAGAACACCGGGGAGCTGTTTTTT. The chain is built from TRBV5-3 and TRBJ2-2; 8 bases agree with TRBD1. TRBV5-3 has ORF status, its function being uncertain. V lost 4 bases to trimming and J lost 1 base; unmatched junction nucleotides: 9. This CDR3 contains 17 residues.

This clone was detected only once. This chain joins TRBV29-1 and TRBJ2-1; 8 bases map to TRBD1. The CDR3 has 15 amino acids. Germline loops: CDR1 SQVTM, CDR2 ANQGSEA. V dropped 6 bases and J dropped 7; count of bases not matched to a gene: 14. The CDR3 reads CSVRDRNPQSNEQFF. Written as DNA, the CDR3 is TGCAGCGTGCGGGACAGGAATCCGCAAAGTAATGAGCAGTTCTTC.

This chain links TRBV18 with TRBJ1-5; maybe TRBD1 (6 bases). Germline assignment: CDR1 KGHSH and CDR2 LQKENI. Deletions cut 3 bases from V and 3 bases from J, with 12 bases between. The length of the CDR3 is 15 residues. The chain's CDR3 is CASSPRDTNNQPQHF. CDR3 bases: TGTGCCAGCTCACCCCGGGACACCAACAATCAGCCCCAGCATTTT.

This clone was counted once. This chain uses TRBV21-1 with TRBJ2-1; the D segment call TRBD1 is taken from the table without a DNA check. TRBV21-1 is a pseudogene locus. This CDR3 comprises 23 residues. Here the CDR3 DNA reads TGTGCCAGCAGCATTGGTGCAAGTGTGTTACAGGGGCAATGGAACCACCTCTACAATGAGCAGTTCTTC. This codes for CASSIGASVLQGQWNHLYNEQFF.

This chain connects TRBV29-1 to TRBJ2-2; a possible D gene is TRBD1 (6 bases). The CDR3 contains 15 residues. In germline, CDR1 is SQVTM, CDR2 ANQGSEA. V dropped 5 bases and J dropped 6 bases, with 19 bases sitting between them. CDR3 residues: CSVRVGGRLPGELFF. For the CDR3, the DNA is TGCAGCGTTCGGGTTGGGGGCAGGTTACCCGGGGAGCTGTTTTTT.

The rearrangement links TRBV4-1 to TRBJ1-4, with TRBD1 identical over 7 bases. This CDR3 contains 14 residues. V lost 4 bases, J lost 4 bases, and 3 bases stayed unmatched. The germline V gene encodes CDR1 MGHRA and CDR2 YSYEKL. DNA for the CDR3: TGCGCCAGCAGCCGGGACAGTCTTAATGAAAAACTGTTTTTT. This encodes CASSRDSLNEKLFF.

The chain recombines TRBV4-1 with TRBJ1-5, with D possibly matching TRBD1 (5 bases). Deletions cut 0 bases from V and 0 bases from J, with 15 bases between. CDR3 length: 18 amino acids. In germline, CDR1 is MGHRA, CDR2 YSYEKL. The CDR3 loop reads CASSQDRDIGYSNQPQHF. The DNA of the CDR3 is TGCGCCAGCAGCCAAGACAGGGATATAGGGTATAGCAATCAGCCCCAGCATTTT.

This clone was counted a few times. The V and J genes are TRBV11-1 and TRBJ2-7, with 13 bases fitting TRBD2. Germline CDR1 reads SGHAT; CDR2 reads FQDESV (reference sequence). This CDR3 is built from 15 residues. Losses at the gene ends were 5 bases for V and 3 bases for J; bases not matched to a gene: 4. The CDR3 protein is CASSQGLAGLYEQYF. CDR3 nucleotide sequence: TGTGCCAGCAGCCAGGGACTAGCGGGGCTCTACGAGCAGTACTTC.

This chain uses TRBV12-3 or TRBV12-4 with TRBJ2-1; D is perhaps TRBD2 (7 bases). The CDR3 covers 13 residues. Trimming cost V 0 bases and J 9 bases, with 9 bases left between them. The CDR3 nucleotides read TGTGCCAGCAGTTTAGCGGGGGGGCGTGAGCAGTTCTTC. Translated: CASSLAGGREQFF.